Presented here are 12 T cell receptor beta chains from one specimen sequenced in a study of blood T cell repertoires in COVID-19. Method: immunoSEQ multiplex PCR; TCRdb's copy keeps in-frame clones and lacks some. The table includes 50,000 to 65,000 clones, approximately 88% detected once. The material sequenced was peripheral blood. These receptors were collected from a man aged 50 to 59 with active COVID-19.

V and J are TRBV18 and TRBJ1-2; D gene uncertain. Germline CDR1 KGHSH, CDR2 LQKENI. This CDR3 contains 15 residues. With 4 bases removed from V and 7 bases from J, the gap between germline ends came to 19 bases. CDR3 residues: CASSREGDKGSGYTF. The CDR3, as DNA: TGTGCCAGCTCACGGGAAGGTGACAAAGGGAGTGGCTACACCTTC.

The rearrangement links TRBV9 to TRBJ1-2; D ambiguous. V dropped 0 bases and J dropped 8 bases, with 17 bases sitting between them. The CDR3 is 15 residues long. The germline gives CDR1 SGDLS, CDR2 YYNGEE. The CDR3 nucleotides read TGTGCCAGCAGCGTAGAAACCGGCAAGACGGGAGGCTACACCTTC. Translated: CASSVETGKTGGYTF.

The chain is built from TRBV7-2 and TRBJ1-1, with a tentative D call TRBD1 (6 bases). The germline gives CDR1 SGHTA, CDR2 FQGNSA. Trimming shortened V by 6 bases and J by 13 bases, and 21 bases separated the two germline ends. The length of the CDR3 is 13 residues. For the CDR3, the DNA is TGTGCCAGCAGACGCGACAGGAGAGGATCTGATTTCTTT. Translation gives CASRRDRRGSDFF.

V gene TRBV7-9 combines with J gene TRBJ2-3; TRBD2 matches 12 bases. V shed 6 bases, J shed 0 bases, and the junction held 7 bases outside the gene matches. The CDR3 runs 17 residues. The V gene's germline CDR1 is SEHNR and CDR2 FQNEAQ (reference sequence). CDR3 sequence (DNA): TGTGCCAGCAGTCGACTAGCGGGGGATCCTAGCACAGATACGCAGTATTTT. Translating it yields CASSRLAGDPSTDTQYF.

This clone appeared a single time. The chain combines TRBV30 with TRBJ1-2, with a possible D match to TRBD1 (6 bases). The CDR3 runs to 13 residues. Per germline, CDR1 GTSNPN and CDR2 SVGIG (reference sequence). Trimming took 6 bases from V and 0 from J, leaving 11 bases between them. The chain's CDR3 is CACQGLANYGYTF. Here the CDR3 DNA reads TGTGCCTGTCAGGGGCTAGCTAACTATGGCTACACCTTC.

The chain has TRBV4-1 and TRBJ2-5, with 9 bases aligning to TRBD2. The CDR3 spans 15 residues. Germline CDR1 and CDR2: MGHRA and YSYEKL. V trimming: 4 bases; J trimming: 6 bases; junction bases outside the gene matches: 9. CDR3 loop: CASSRTSVGLKTQYF. The CDR3 coding sequence is TGCGCCAGCAGCCGGACTAGCGTGGGTTTAAAGACCCAGTACTTC.

The genes are TRBV6-6 and TRBJ2-1; D remains ambiguous. V lost 1 base, J lost 6 bases, and 7 bases lay in between. The CDR3 totals 13 residues. CDR1 MNHNY and CDR2 SVGAGI come from the germline V gene (reference sequence). This chain's CDR3 is CASSYLRANEQFF. CDR3 DNA: TGTGCCAGCAGTTACTTGAGAGCCAATGAGCAGTTCTTC.

The V gene is TRBV6-2 or TRBV6-3, the J gene TRBJ2-5; weak D call: TRBD1 (6 bases). Trimming cost V 0 bases and J 4 bases, with 12 bases left between them. Germline assignment: CDR1 MNHEY and CDR2 SVGEGT. The CDR3 covers 15 residues. The CDR3 region is CASSYSTQGLETQYF. For the CDR3, the DNA is TGTGCCAGCAGTTACTCGACCCAGGGGTTAGAGACCCAGTACTTC.

The genes are TRBV21-1 and TRBJ2-5; the table's D call, TRBD1, has no DNA check behind it. TRBV21-1 is deemed a pseudogene. There are 14 residues in the CDR3. CDR3 DNA sequence: TGTGCCAGCAGCAAATGGACAGTAATCTTTTCCCAGTACTTC. As protein: CASSKWTVIFSQYF.

V and J are TRBV7-2 and TRBJ1-2, with D uncertain. With 4 bases removed from V and 10 bases from J, the gap between germline ends came to 19 bases. The germline V gene has CDR1 SGHTA and CDR2 FQGNSA. The CDR3 runs 14 residues. CDR3 sequence reads: CASSSRTPSRDYTF. The CDR3 region has the DNA TGTGCCAGCAGCTCCCGGACTCCATCTAGGGACTACACCTTC.

The genes are TRBV20-1 and TRBJ1-1; no definite D call. The CDR3 consists of 11 residues. Germline CDR1 and CDR2: DFQATT and SNEGSKA (reference sequence). V shed 4 bases and J shed 5 bases, with 8 bases lying between them. The CDR3 region is CSAKPGTEAFF. Written as DNA, the CDR3 is TGCAGTGCTAAACCGGGGACTGAAGCTTTCTTT.

V and J are TRBV7-9 and TRBJ1-2, with D uncertain. CDR3 length equals 14 residues. CDR1 SEHNR and CDR2 FQNEAQ come from the germline V gene (reference sequence). Trimming cost V 1 base and J 8 bases, with 14 bases left between them. The CDR3 region has the DNA TGTGCCAGCAGCTTAGAATGGGTCTCTAGGGGCTACACCTTC. Its translation is CASSLEWVSRGYTF.